This T cell receptor (beta chain) was obtained from a study of CD8 T cells in ankylosing spondylitis. Study findings and constraints: Disease-linked clones, CD8+, were relatively rare in peripheral blood. Reported data indicate significant enrichment of disease-linked clones within matched ankylosing spondylitis synovial fluid. Apparently characteristic of ankylosing spondylitis blood was a TCR beta motif (about eight highly homologous variants). Earlier studies detected some motif variants in reactive arthritis synovial fluid and blood.

Each CDR3 protein is one row after TCRdb ran MiXCR on the 5' RACE reads. This sample carries around 150,000 distinct CDR3 sequences, just under 7.5% of them seen once, and the ten largest clones take approximately 13%. The CDR3 consists of 14 residues. Trimming left V 3 bases short and J 2 bases short, with 11 bases between. Germline CDR1 and CDR2: KGHSH and LQKENI. The sample holds many counts of this clonotype. Antigen unknown. The sequence was obtained from a female donor with ankylosing spondylitis or in good health (not recorded which). The chain combines TRBV18 with TRBJ2-7, with D possibly TRBD1 on 6 matching bases. The sample consisted of blood, either unsorted or a sorted T cell fraction (not recorded which). CDR3 in amino acids: CASSPPRGTYEQYF. The CDR3 nucleotides read TGTGCCAGCTCACCCCCCAGGGGAACCTACGAGCAGTACTTC.